This T cell receptor beta chain was sequenced for a study of early T cells in non-severe SARS-CoV-2 infection. TCRdb passed the 5' RACE reads through MiXCR, listing each CDR3 protein once. The table records more than 40,000 distinct CDR3 sequences, roughly 7% of them present only once. This TCR was sampled from an adult who was a healthcare worker with PCR-confirmed SARS-CoV-2 infection or an uninfected control (not recorded which). Specimen: whole blood.

The CDR3 coding sequence is TGTGCCAGCAGCTCGGGACTAGCCGTTTTCGACGAGCAGTACTTC. Amino acid sequence: CASSSGLAVFDEQYF. The rearrangement joins TRBV7-8 to TRBJ2-7; 9 positions agree with TRBD2. The junction had 9 bases not matched to a gene; V was cut back by 4 bases and J by 5 bases. Germline V CDR1 and CDR2: SGHVS, FQNEAQ. The CDR3 has 15 residues. The variable domain in full, with the rest retrieved from reference TRBV7-8 and TRBJ2-7, is GAGVSQSPRYKVAKRGQDVALRCDPISGHVSLFWYQQALGQGPEFLTYFQNEAQLDKSGLPSDRFFAERPEGSVSTLKIQRTQQEDSAVYLCASSSGLAVFDEQYFGPGTRLTVT.